A single sample gave rise to the 23 T cell receptor delta chains below, sequenced in a study of gamma-delta T cells after stem cell transplantation. TCRdb reapplied CATT to the RT-PCR reads. The sample lists more than 650 delta-chain clones, 21% occurring once. Sequencing was done on a sample of gamma-delta T cells. The receptor set was obtained from a human donor. It is not recorded whose cells these are; they may come from a transplant donor.

This clone has a single count. It is unclear where the CDR3 begins or ends on the DNA, so no DNA is shown, and the CDR3 is as TCRdb lists it. CDR3 loop: CACDRVGIGADKLIF. There is no V gene call, and the J gene is TRDJ1; the D call of TRDD3 is as the table states it, not checked on the DNA. The CDR3 has 15 amino acids, counting both end residues.

On this clone itself: The TCRdb record carries a much larger clone's protein, which differs from this DNA's translation at residue 17; a read error is the likely cause, and the protein listed here is the DNA translation. The chain employs TRDV2 and TRDJ3; 7 bases agree with TRDD3. Germline CDR1 GEAIGNYY, CDR2 EKD. The CDR3 length is 25 residues. The DNA for the CDR3 is TGTGCCTGTGACACCGTGAGTGGATGGGGGACCCCGCTTCGTTTATCGTTCTGGGACACCCGACAGATGTTTTTT. Protein: CACDTVSGWGTPLRLSFWDTRQMFF.

The V gene call is TRDV2, and the J gene call is absent; the table's D call, TRDD3, was not checked against the DNA. CDR3 length: 16 residues. Germline CDR1 GEAIGNYY, CDR2 EKD. The CDR3 is CACDRLGGRYTDKLIF. The CDR3 coding sequence is TGTGCCTGTGACCGTCTGGGGGGTAGGTACACCGATAAGCTCATCTTT.

This clone was seen only a few times. The chain uses TRDV2 and TRDJ1; no firm D call. Looked up from germline, CDR1 is GEAIGNYY and CDR2 is EKD. The CDR3 has 16 amino acids. Trimming stripped 0 bases from V and 0 bases from J, with 13 bases between. CDR3 in amino acids: CACDTVVVTYTDKLIF. The DNA for the CDR3 is TGTGCCTGTGACACCGTAGTTGTCACGTACACCGATAAACTCATCTTT.

Turning to this clone: A read error may account for a junction end that differs from germline. The CDR3 reads CACDTMITGGYARTAKLIF. DNA for the CDR3: TGTGCCTGTGACACGATGATCACTGGGGGATACGCGCGGACCGCTAAACTCATCTTT. This chain links TRDV2 with TRDJ1; 13 nucleotides align to TRDD3. TCRdb carries no J gene annotation; the J gene was assigned here by matching the DNA with germline. Germline V lookup: CDR1 GEAIGNYY, CDR2 EKD. The CDR3 runs 19 residues.

Points on this clone: A far larger clone differs by one base, so this is likely a read error. The J segment is TRDJ1; no V gene was assigned; the table's D call, TRDD3, was not checked against the DNA. The CDR3 totals 16 residues. Here the CDR3 DNA reads TGTGCCTGTGACCCGATACTGGGGGATACCCCGAATAAACTCATCTTT. This encodes CACDPILGDTPNKLIF.

The sample holds a few counts of this clone. The CDR3 sequence is CACDLTGNTRQMFF. The CDR3 DNA reads as TGTGCCTGTGACCTTACTGGGAACACCCGACAGATGTTTTTC. The rearrangement uses TRDV2 and TRDJ3, with D possibly matching TRDD3 (6 bases). The length of the CDR3 is 14 residues. Germline loops: CDR1 GEAIGNYY, CDR2 EKD. The V gene lost 3 bases and the J gene lost 8 bases, with 10 bases spanning the gap.

V usage is TRDV1 and J usage is TRDJ1; the D is unclear. TCRdb records no J gene; here it was assigned by comparing the DNA to germline. V gave up 0 bases and J gave up 0 bases, with 14 bases separating them. This CDR3 spans 17 amino acids. The germline V gene encodes CDR1 TSWWSYY and CDR2 QGS. The CDR3 coding sequence is TGTGCTCTTGGGGAACTAGAGCTGAGGGTGTACACCGATAAACTCATCTTT. This encodes CALGELELRVYTDKLIF.

The gene calls are TRDV2 and TRDJ1; D gene unclear. In germline, CDR1 is GEAIGNYY, CDR2 EKD. V lost 3 bases to trimming and J lost 0 bases, with 10 bases between them. The CDR3 spans 14 residues. The CDR3 loop is CACDALHYTDKLIF. As DNA, the CDR3 is TGTGCCTGTGACGCATTACATTACACCGATAAACTCATCTTT.

The sample holds a few counts of this clone. V is TRDV2 and J is TRDJ1, with 13 positions matching TRDD3. V was pared by 0 bases and J by 3 bases, with 15 bases of the junction left unmatched. This CDR3 is 20 amino acids long. CDR1 and CDR2 (germline): GEAIGNYY, EKD. The CDR3 loop is CACDTIQGVLGDTRADKLIF. CDR3 DNA: TGTGCCTGTGACACCATTCAAGGCGTACTGGGGGATACGCGGGCCGATAAACTCATCTTT.

The chain recombines TRDV2 with TRDJ1, with 10 nucleotides matching TRDD3. Germline V gives CDR1 GEAIGNYY, CDR2 EKD. CDR3 length: 17 amino acids. The J segment lost 2 bases and the V segment lost 4 bases, leaving 12 bases of the junction unmatched. The CDR3 nucleotides are TGTGCCTGTGATTCCCTTACTGGGGGATGCGAGACCGATAAACTCATCTTT. This codes for CACDSLTGGCETDKLIF.

The rearrangement uses TRDV2 and TRDJ1; 8 bases are shared with TRDD3. V trimming: 0 bases; J trimming: 0 bases; junction bases outside the gene matches: 8. CDR3 length equals 17 residues. Germline V gene sequence: CDR1 GEAIGNYY, CDR2 EKD. CDR3 bases: TGTGCCTGTGACACCGTCCAACTGGGGGTCGACACCGATAAACTCATCTTT. Amino acids: CACDTVQLGVDTDKLIF.

The V gene is uncalled and the J gene is TRDJ1; TRDD3 is the table's D call, not checked against the DNA. The length of the CDR3 is 22 residues. The DNA for the CDR3 is TGTGCTCTTGGGGACCCGTTCGTCCCGGCACTTTGGGGGCTCCCGTACACCGATAAACTCATCTTT. Encoded protein: CALGDPFVPALWGLPYTDKLIF.

The genes are TRDV2 and TRDJ1; a possible D gene is TRDD3 (5 bases). This CDR3 is built from 15 residues. The V and J ends lost 3 bases and 2 bases respectively, with 15 bases between them. CDR1 GEAIGNYY and CDR2 EKD come from the germline V gene. CDR3 in amino acids: CACDAVLAKTDKLIF. Here the CDR3 DNA reads TGTGCCTGTGACGCCGTACTGGCGAAAACCGATAAACTCATCTTT.

This clone was seen a few times. The rearrangement joins TRDV2 to TRDJ3; TRDD3 aligns across 13 bases. V was clipped by 0 bases and J by 1 base; unmatched bases: 5. Per germline, CDR1 GEAIGNYY and CDR2 EKD. This CDR3 has 20 amino acids. CDR3 sequence: CACDTGNWGIRSWDTRQMFF. As DNA, the CDR3 is TGTGCCTGTGACACCGGGAACTGGGGGATACGATCCTGGGACACCCGACAGATGTTTTTC.

This clone was counted only a few times. This chain connects TRDV2 to TRDJ1, with 7 nucleotides matching TRDD3. CDR3 size: 15 residues. Germline V gene data show CDR1 as GEAIGNYY and CDR2 as EKD. The J segment lost 0 bases and the V segment lost 4 bases, leaving 7 bases of the junction unmatched. The DNA for the CDR3 is TGTGCCTGTGAGGGGATGGGGGGATACACCGATAAACTCATCTTT. Translated: CACEGMGGYTDKLIF.

This clone came up a few times. The rearrangement links TRDV2 to TRDJ3, with a possible D match to TRDD3 (6 bases). Here the J gene came from matching the DNA to germline, since TCRdb omits it. Germline CDR1 and CDR2: GEAIGNYY and EKD. The CDR3 has 18 residues. Trimming removed 0 bases from V and 0 bases from J, with 11 bases in between. The CDR3 protein is CACDTGWGSSWDTRQMFF. The CDR3 coding sequence is TGTGCCTGTGACACCGGCTGGGGAAGCTCCTGGGACACCCGACAGATGTTTTTC.

This clone was counted between two and nine times. This rearrangement joins TRDV2 to TRDJ1; 13 bases match TRDD3. The CDR3 covers 20 residues. Germline V gene lookup returns CDR1 GEAIGNYY and CDR2 EKD. V shed 3 bases and J 0 bases; nucleotides not matched to a gene: 15. The CDR3 nucleotides read TGTGCCTGTGACCCGCTACTGGGGGATACGCCGATTTCACACACCGATAAACTCATCTTT. Translating it yields CACDPLLGDTPISHTDKLIF.

This clone was counted only a few times. V is TRDV2 and J is TRDJ1; D is perhaps TRDD3 (6 bases). The V and J ends lost 1 base and 0 bases respectively, with 20 bases between them. This CDR3 contains 18 residues. Germline V gives CDR1 GEAIGNYY, CDR2 EKD. As DNA, the CDR3 is TGTGCCTGTGACACAGTTTCCACCCTACGGGGGAACACCGATAAACTCATCTTT. This encodes CACDTVSTLRGNTDKLIF.

On this clone itself: A much larger clone is a single base away; this may be a read error. Other DNA sequences in the same sample also yield this CDR3. The chain has TRDV2 and TRDJ1, with D maybe TRDD3 (5 bases). Trimming pared 7 bases from V and 4 bases from J, leaving 21 bases between. This CDR3 has 15 amino acids. Looked up from germline, CDR1 is GEAIGNYY and CDR2 is EKD. Written as DNA, the CDR3 is TGTGCCTGCCTAAATTTACTGGAGAACCGCGATAAACTCATCTTT. Protein sequence: CACLNLLENRDKLIF.

This clone was counted a single time. A much bigger clone sits one base away, suggesting this may be a read error. The J gene is TRDJ1, the V gene TRDV1; D not resolved. Here the J gene was assigned by germline matching of the DNA, as TCRdb has none. Germline CDR1 TSWWSYY, CDR2 QGS. V lost 3 bases and J lost 0, with 32 bases in between. The CDR3 consists of 22 residues. CDR3 loop: CALGDLWLVWFDTPDYTDKLIF. In nucleotides, the CDR3 is TGTGCTCTTGGGGACTTATGGCTGGTTTGGTTTGACACTCCCGACTACACCGATAAACTCATCTTT.

The rearrangement joins TRDV1 to TRDJ1, with D tentatively TRDD3 (9 bases). The J gene is absent in TCRdb and was assigned here via DNA matching to germline. The CDR3 consists of 22 residues. V lost 1 base to trimming and J lost 2 bases, with 32 bases between them. Germline V gives CDR1 TSWWSYY, CDR2 QGS. The CDR3: CALGEPYLPSLWGISPTDKLIF. In nucleotides, the CDR3 is TGTGCTCTTGGGGAACCTTACCTTCCTAGTCTCTGGGGGATTTCTCCAACCGATAAACTCATCTTT.

V usage is TRDV1 and J usage is TRDJ1, with 11 bases aligning to TRDD3. TCRdb lists no J gene, so it was determined here by aligning the DNA to germline. CDR3 length: 23 amino acids. Germline V gene lookup returns CDR1 TSWWSYY and CDR2 QGS. Unmatched junction bases numbered 21, after V lost 0 bases and J lost 0 bases. The CDR3 reads CALGELRRAGGYLDRRYTDKLIF. The CDR3 region has the DNA TGTGCTCTTGGGGAACTCCGTCGGGCTGGGGGATACTTGGACCGTCGGTACACCGATAAACTCATCTTT.